This T cell receptor beta chain is from a study of identical twins. With template switching, a universal primer site was added, and the cDNA carried unique molecular identifiers. One entry per CDR3 protein results from TCRdb running MiXCR on the 5' RACE reads. The table records under 500,000 distinct CDR3 sequences, roughly an eighth of them present only once. The same sample was also used in a study of yellow fever vaccine responses in identical twins.

Sequenced: CD4+ T cells sorted from blood. The clonotype was recovered from a woman aged 18 to 35 in good health.

CDR3 sequence (DNA): TGTGCCAGCAAGACTAGCGGGAACACCGGGGAGCTGTTTTTT. It translates to CASKTSGNTGELFF. The rearrangement uses TRBV6-1 and TRBJ2-2; 9 bases map to TRBD2. Germline loops: CDR1 MNHNS, CDR2 SASEGT. Losses at the gene ends were 7 bases for V and 1 base for J; bases not matched to a gene: 1. This CDR3 contains 14 residues.